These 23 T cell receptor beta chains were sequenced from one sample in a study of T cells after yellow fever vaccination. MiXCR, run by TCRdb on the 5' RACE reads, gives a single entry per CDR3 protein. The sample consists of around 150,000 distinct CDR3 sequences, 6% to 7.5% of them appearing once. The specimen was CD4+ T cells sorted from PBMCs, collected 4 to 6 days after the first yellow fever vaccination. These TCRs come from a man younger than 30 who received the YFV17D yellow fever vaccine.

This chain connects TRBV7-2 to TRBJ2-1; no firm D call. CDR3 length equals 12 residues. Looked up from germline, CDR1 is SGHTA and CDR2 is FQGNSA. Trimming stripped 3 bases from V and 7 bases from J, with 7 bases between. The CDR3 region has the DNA TGTGCCAGCAGCTTTTACGGGAATGAGCAGTTCTTC. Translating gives CASSFYGNEQFF.

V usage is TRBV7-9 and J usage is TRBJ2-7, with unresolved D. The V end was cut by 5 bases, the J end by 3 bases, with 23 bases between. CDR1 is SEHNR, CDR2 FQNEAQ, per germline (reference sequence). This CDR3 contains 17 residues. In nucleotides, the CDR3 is TGTGCCAGCAGCCCCCCTGTGGGTACAGCACGTCACTACGAGCAGTACGTC. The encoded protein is CASSPPVGTARHYEQYV.

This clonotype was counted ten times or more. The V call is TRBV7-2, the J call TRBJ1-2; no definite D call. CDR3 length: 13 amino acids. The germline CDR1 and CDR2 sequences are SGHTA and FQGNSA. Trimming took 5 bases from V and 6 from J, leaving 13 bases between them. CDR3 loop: CASSHPVANGYTF. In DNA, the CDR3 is TGTGCCAGCAGCCACCCCGTGGCGAATGGCTACACCTTC.

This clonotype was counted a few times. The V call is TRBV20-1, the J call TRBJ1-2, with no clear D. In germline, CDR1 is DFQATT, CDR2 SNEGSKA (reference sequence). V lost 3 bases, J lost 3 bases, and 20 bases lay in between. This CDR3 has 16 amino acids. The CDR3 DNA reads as TGCAGTGCTAGTTCGGCAGGAAAGGCTCCTGACTATGGCTACACCTTC. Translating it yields CSASSAGKAPDYGYTF.

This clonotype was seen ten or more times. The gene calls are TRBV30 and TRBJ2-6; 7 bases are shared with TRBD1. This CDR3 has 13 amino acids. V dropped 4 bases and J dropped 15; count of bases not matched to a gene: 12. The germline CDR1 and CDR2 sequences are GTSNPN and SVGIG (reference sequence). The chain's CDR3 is CAWNPDRERALTF. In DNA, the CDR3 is TGTGCCTGGAACCCCGACAGGGAAAGGGCCCTGACTTTC.

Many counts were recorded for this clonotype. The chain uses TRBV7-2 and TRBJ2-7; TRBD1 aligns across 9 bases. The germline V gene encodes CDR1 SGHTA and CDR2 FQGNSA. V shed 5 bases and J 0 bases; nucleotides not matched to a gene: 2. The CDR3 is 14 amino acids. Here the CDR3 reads CASSGTGLSYEQYF. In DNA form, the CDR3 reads TGTGCCAGCAGCGGGACAGGGCTCTCCTACGAGCAGTACTTC.

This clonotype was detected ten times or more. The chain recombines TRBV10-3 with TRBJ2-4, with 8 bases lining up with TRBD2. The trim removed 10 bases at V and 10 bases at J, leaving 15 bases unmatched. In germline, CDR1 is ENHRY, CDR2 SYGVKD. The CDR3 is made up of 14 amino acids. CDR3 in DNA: TGTGCCACGGGACTAGACCTCGCCGGGGGGATTCAGTACTTC. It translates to CATGLDLAGGIQYF.

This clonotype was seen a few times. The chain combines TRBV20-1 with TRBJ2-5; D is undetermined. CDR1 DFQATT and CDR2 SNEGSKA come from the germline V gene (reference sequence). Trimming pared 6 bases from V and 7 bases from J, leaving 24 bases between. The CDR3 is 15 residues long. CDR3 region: CSAPDIRPVSGTQYF. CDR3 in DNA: TGCAGTGCCCCGGATATCCGGCCGGTTTCGGGGACCCAGTACTTC.

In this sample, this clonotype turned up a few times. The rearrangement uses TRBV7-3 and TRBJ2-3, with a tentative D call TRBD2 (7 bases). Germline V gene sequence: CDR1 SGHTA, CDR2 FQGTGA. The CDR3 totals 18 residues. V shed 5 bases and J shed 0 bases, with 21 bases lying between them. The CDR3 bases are TGTGCCAGCAGCCCAATAGGGGGGGCCTTCAGGAGCACAGATACGCAGTATTTT. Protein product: CASSPIGGAFRSTDTQYF.

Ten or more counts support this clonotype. The CDR3 sequence is CATSPWTGDYGYTF. CDR3 bases: TGTGCCACCAGCCCCTGGACAGGGGACTATGGCTACACCTTC. The genes are TRBV15 and TRBJ1-2; 9 positions agree with TRBD1. The CDR3 sequence is 14 residues long. Trimming cost V 5 bases and J 3 bases; bases outside gene matches: 4. CDR1 is LNHNV, CDR2 YYDKDF, per germline (reference sequence). Complete variable domain (other parts from reference TRBV15 and TRBJ1-2): DAMVIQNPRYQVTQFGKPVTLSCSQTLNHNVMYWYQQKSSQAPKLLFHYYDKDFNNEADTPDNFQSRRPNTSFCFLDIRSPGLGDTAMYLCATSPWTGDYGYTFGSGTRLTVV.

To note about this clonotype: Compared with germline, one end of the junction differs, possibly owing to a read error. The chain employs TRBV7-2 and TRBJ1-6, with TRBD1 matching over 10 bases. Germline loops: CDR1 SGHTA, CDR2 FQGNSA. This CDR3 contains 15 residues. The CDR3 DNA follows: TGTGACAGCAGCCTAACCGGGACAGGGGATTCACCCCTCCACTTT. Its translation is CDSSLTGTGDSPLHF.

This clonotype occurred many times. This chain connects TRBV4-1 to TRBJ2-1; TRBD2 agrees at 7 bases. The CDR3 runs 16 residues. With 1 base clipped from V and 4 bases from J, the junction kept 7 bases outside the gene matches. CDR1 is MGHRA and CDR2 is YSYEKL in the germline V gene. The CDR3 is CASSQVRLAVYNEQFF. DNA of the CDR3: TGCGCCAGCAGCCAAGTTAGGCTAGCGGTTTACAATGAGCAGTTCTTC.

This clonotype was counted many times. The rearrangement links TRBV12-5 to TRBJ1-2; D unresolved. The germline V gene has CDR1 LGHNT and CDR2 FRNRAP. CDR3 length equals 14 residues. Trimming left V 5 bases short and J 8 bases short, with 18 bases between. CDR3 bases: TGTGCTAGTGGTGGCGGGGTCCTGAGCGCCGGCTACACCTTC. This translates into CASGGGVLSAGYTF. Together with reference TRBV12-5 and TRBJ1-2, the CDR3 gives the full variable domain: DARVTQTPRHKVTEMGQEVTMRCQPILGHNTVFWYRQTMMQGLELLAYFRNRAPLDDSGMPKDRFSAEMPDATLATLKIQPSEPRDSAVYFCASGGGVLSAGYTFGSGTRLTVV.

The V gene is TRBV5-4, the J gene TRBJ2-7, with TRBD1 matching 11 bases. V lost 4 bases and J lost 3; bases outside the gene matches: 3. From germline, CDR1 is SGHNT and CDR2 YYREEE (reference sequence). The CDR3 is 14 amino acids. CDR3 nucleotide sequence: TGTGCCAGCAGCCTCGGGACAGGGGGCTACGAGCAGTACTTC. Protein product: CASSLGTGGYEQYF.

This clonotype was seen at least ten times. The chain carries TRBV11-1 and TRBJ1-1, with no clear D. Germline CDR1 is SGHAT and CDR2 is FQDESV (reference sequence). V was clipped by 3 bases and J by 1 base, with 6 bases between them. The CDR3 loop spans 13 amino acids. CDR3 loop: CASSFRANTEAFF. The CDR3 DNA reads TGTGCCAGCAGCTTTCGGGCGAACACTGAAGCTTTCTTT.

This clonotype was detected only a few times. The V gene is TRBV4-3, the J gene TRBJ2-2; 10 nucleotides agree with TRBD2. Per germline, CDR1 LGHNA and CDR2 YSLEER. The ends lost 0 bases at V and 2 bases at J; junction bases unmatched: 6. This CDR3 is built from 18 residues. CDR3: CASSQDQTSGSNTGELFF. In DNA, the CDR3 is TGCGCCAGCAGCCAAGACCAGACTAGCGGGTCAAACACCGGGGAGCTGTTTTTT.

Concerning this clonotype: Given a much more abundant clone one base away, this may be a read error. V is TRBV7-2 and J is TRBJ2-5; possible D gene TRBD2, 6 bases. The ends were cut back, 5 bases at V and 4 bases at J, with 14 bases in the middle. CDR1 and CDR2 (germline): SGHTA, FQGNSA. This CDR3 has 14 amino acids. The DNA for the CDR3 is TGTGCCAGCAGCCTCGAGCGGCGGGGAGAGACCCAGTACTTC. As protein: CASSLERRGETQYF. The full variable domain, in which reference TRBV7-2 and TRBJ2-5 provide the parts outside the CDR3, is GAGVSQSPSNKVTEKGKDVELRCDPISGHTALYWYRQSLGQGLEFLIYFQGNSAPDKSGLPSDRFSAERTGGSVSTLTIQRTQQEDSAVYLCASSLERRGETQYFGPGTRLLVL.

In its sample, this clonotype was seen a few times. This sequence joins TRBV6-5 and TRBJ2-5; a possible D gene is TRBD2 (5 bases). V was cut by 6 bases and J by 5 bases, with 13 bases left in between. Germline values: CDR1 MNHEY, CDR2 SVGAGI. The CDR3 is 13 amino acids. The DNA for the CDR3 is TGTGCCAGCAGACCGGAGGCCCGGGAGACCCAGTACTTC. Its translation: CASRPEARETQYF.

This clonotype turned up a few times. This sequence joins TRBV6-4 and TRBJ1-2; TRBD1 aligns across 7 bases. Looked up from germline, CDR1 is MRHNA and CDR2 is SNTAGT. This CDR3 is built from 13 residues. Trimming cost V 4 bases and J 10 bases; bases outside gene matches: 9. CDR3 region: CASSGDSHGDYTF. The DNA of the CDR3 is TGTGCCAGCAGTGGGGACAGCCACGGAGACTACACCTTC.

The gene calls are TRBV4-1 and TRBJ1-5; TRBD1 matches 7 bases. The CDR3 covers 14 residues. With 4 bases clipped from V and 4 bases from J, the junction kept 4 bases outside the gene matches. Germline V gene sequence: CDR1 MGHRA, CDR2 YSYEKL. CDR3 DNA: TGCGCCAGCAGCCGGGACAGCCTAAATCAGCCCCAGCATTTT. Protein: CASSRDSLNQPQHF.

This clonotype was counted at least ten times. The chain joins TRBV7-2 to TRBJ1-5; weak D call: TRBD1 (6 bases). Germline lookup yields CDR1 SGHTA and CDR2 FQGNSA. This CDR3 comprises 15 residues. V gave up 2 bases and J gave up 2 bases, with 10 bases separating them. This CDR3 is CASSLRGAGNQPQHF. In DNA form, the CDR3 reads TGTGCCAGCAGCTTAAGGGGGGCAGGCAATCAGCCCCAGCATTTT.

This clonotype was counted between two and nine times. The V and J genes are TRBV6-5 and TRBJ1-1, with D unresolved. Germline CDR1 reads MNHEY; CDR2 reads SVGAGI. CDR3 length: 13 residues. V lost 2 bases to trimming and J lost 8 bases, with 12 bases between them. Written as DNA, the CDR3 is TGTGCCAGCAGTTACAGTGGAATCCTAGAAGCTTTCTTT. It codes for CASSYSGILEAFF.

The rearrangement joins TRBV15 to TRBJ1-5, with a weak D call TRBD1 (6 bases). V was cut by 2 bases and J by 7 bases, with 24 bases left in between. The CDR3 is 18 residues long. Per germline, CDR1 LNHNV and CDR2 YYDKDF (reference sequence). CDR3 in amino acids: CATSRRGTVTGDKQPQHF. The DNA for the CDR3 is TGTGCCACCAGCAGACGCGGGACCGTCACCGGGGACAAACAGCCCCAGCATTTT. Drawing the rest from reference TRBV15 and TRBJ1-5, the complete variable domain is DAMVIQNPRYQVTQFGKPVTLSCSQTLNHNVMYWYQQKSSQAPKLLFHYYDKDFNNEADTPDNFQSRRPNTSFCFLDIRSPGLGDTAMYLCATSRRGTVTGDKQPQHFGDGTRLSIL.